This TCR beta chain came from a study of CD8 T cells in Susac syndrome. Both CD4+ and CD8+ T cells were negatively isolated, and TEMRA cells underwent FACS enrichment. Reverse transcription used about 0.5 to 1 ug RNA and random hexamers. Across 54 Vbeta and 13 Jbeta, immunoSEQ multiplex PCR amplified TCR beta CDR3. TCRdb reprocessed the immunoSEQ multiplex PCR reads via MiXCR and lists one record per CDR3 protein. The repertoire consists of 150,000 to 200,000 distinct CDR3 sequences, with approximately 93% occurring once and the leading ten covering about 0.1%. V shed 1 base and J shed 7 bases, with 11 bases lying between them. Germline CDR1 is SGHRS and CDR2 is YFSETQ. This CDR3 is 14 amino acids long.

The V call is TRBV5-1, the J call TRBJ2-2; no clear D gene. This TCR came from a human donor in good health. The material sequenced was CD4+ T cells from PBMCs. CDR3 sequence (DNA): TGCGCCAGCAGCTTGCTAGAACGGCACGGGGAGCTGTTTTTT. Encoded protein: CASSLLERHGELFF.